This TCR beta chain was found in a study of T cells after yellow fever vaccination. Making TCR cDNA involved 5'RACE template switching, which added UMIs and a universal primer site. TCRdb re-called the 5' RACE reads with MiXCR, one entry per CDR3 protein. The table records 250,000 to 400,000 distinct CDR3 sequences, about 4% of them present only once. This clonotype occurred a few times. Trimming pared 7 bases from V and 2 bases from J, leaving 9 bases between. The germline CDR1 and CDR2 sequences are MNHEY and SVGAGI. CDR3 size: 13 residues. This clonotype was sampled from a man between 18 and 35 years old who received the YFV17D yellow fever vaccine. The genes are TRBV6-5 and TRBJ2-1; D uncertain. The specimen comprised PBMCs, sampled 5 days after the yellow fever booster vaccination. CDR3 nucleotide sequence: TGTGCCAGCACACCAGGTCCCTACAATGAGCAGTTCTTC. Protein sequence: CASTPGPYNEQFF.